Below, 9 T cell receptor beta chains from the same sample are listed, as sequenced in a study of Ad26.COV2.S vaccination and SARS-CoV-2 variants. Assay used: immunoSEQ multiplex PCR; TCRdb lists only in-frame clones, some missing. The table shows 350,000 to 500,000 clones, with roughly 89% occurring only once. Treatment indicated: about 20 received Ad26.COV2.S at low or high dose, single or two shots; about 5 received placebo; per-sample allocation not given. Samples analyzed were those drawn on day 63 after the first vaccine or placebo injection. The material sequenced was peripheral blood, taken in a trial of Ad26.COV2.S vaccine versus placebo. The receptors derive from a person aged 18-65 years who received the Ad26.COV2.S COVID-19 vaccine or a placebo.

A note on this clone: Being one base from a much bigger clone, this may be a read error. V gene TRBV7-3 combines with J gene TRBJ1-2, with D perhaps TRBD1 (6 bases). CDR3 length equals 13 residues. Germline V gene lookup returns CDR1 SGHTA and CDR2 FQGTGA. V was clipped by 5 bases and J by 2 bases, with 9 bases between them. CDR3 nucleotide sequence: TGTGCCAGCAGCCCCGACAGGAACTATGGCTACACCTTC. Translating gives CASSPDRNYGYTF. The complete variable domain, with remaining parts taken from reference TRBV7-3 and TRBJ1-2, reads GAGVSQTPSNKVTEKGKYVELRCDPISGHTALYWYRQSLGQGPEFLIYFQGTGAADDSGLPNDRFFAVRPEGSVSTLKIQRTERGDSAVYLCASSPDRNYGYTFGSGTRLTVV.

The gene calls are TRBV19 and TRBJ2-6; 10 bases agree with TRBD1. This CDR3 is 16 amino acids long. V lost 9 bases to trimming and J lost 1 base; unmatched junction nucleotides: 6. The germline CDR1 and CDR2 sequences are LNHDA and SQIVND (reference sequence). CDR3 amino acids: CASRDRGFSGANVLTF. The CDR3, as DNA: TGTGCCAGCCGGGACAGGGGTTTTTCTGGGGCCAACGTCCTGACTTTC.

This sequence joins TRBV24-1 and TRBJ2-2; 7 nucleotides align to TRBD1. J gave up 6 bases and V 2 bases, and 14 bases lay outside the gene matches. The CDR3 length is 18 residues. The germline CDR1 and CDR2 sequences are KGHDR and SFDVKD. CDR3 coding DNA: TGTGCCACCAGTGATTCTCGACAGGGCAGTCTGTACGCCGGGGAGCTGTTTTTT. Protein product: CATSDSRQGSLYAGELFF.

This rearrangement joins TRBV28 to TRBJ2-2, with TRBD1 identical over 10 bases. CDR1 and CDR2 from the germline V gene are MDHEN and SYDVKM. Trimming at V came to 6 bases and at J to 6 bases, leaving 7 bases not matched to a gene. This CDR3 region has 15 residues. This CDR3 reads CASRRQGARSGELFF. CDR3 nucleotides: TGTGCCAGCAGACGACAGGGGGCACGTTCCGGGGAGCTGTTTTTT.

The CDR3 here is CASSRTVFRGYEQYF. DNA of the CDR3: TGTGCCAGCAGCCGGACAGTTTTTCGAGGCTACGAGCAGTACTTC. This chain links TRBV6-5 with TRBJ2-7; D is perhaps TRBD1 (6 bases). The CDR3 loop spans 15 amino acids. Trimming left V 6 bases short and J 3 bases short, with 18 bases between. Germline lookup yields CDR1 MNHEY and CDR2 SVGAGI.

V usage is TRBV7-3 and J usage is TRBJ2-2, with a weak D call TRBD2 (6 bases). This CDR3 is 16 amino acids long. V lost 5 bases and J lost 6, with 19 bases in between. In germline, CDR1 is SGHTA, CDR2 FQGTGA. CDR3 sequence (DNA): TGTGCCAGCAGCCCCGGGCGGGGTGAGTCCCCCGGGGAGCTGTTTTTT. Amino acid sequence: CASSPGRGESPGELFF.

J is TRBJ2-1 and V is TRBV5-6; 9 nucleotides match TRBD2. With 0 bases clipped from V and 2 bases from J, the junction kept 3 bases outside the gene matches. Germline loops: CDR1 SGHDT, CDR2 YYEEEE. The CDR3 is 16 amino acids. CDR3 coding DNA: TGTGCCAGCAGCTTGGCCCTAGCGGGGCCCTACAATGAGCAGTTCTTC. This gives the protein CASSLALAGPYNEQFF.

The CDR3 nucleotides read TGTGCCAGTTGGGACAGGGGACTGCCTCAGCCCCAGCATTTT. Protein sequence: CASWDRGLPQPQHF. The chain recombines TRBV19 with TRBJ1-5, with 10 bases that match TRBD1. CDR1 and CDR2 (germline): LNHDA, SQIVND (reference sequence). The CDR3 is 14 residues long. Losses at the gene ends were 8 bases for V and 6 bases for J; bases not matched to a gene: 7.

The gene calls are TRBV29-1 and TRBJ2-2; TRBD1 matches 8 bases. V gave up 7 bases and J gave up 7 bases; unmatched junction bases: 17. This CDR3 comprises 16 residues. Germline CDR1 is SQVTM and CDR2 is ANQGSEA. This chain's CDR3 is CSAHHQGQGGDGELFF. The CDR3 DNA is TGCAGCGCCCATCATCAAGGACAGGGTGGCGACGGGGAGCTGTTTTTT.